A single sample is the source of the 17 T cell receptor beta chains below, sequenced in a study of cytomegalovirus exposure and HLA in healthy donors. Vbeta (60) and Jbeta (13) primers were used in the PCR. The protocol was immunoSEQ multiplex PCR, while the TCRdb copy is restricted to in-frame clones and leaves out a portion. This repertoire shows over 150,000 clones, roughly 78% found once; its top ten account for around 14%. Input material: PBMCs. These receptors originate from a woman aged 50 to 65 in good health and CMV-seropositive.

The CDR3 DNA sequence: TGCGCCAGCAGCCAAAACGGGGGCTACGAGCAGTACTTC. As protein: CASSQNGGYEQYF. The chain employs TRBV4-1 and TRBJ2-7; D possibly corresponds to TRBD2 (6 bases). Deletions cut 2 bases from V and 3 bases from J, with 8 bases between. The CDR3 length is 13 residues. The V gene's germline CDR1 is MGHRA and CDR2 YSYEKL.

As regards this clone: Its ends do not fully match the called genes, so a read error is possible. The chain carries TRBV7-9 and TRBJ1-1; tentative D call: TRBD1 (5 bases). The CDR3 has 15 residues. Looked up from germline, CDR1 is SEHNR and CDR2 is FQNEAQ (reference sequence). CDR3 DNA: TGTTCCAGCAGCCTTTACAGGTTGACAAGCACTGAAGCTTTCTTT. Its protein is CSSSLYRLTSTEAFF. The full variable domain, its missing parts supplied by reference TRBV7-9 and TRBJ1-1, is DTGVSQNPRHKITKRGQNVTFRCDPISEHNRLYWYRQTLGQGPEFLTYFQNEAQLEKSRLLSDRFSAERPKGSFSTLEIQRTEQGDSAMYLCSSSLYRLTSTEAFFGQGTRLTVV.

V usage is TRBV7-2 and J usage is TRBJ2-7, with D possibly matching TRBD2 (5 bases). CDR3 length: 12 residues. V lost 4 bases and J lost 5, with 9 bases in between. Germline V CDR1 and CDR2: SGHTA, FQGNSA. The CDR3 spells CASSSDGNEQYF. DNA of the CDR3: TGTGCCAGCAGCTCGGACGGGAACGAGCAGTACTTC.

The V gene is TRBV11-2, the J gene TRBJ2-2, with a weak D call TRBD2 (6 bases). Trimming shortened V by 2 bases and J by 2 bases, and 9 bases separated the two germline ends. The CDR3 is 15 residues long. Germline V gene lookup returns CDR1 SGHAT and CDR2 FQNNGV. In DNA, the CDR3 is TGTGCCAGCAGCTTAATCGCGGGAAACACCGGGGAGCTGTTTTTT. Translated, it gives CASSLIAGNTGELFF.

This rearrangement joins TRBV6-5 to TRBJ1-2, with D perhaps matching TRBD1 (5 bases). Trimming took 7 bases from V and 6 from J, leaving 18 bases between them. Germline values: CDR1 MNHEY, CDR2 SVGAGI. This CDR3 contains 14 residues. The CDR3 is CASTHGSSGDGYTF. CDR3 in DNA: TGTGCCAGCACTCACGGATCCTCGGGGGATGGCTACACCTTC.

This clone showed up just once. The chain links TRBV7-8 to TRBJ1-2; D is undetermined. V gave up 1 base and J gave up 4 bases, with 7 bases separating them. Germline CDR1 and CDR2: SGHVS and FQNEAQ. The CDR3 is 13 residues long. The CDR3, as DNA: TGTGCCAGCAGCTTAGGGCCAAGCTATGGCTACACCTTC. It is translated as CASSLGPSYGYTF. The full variable domain, its missing parts supplied by reference TRBV7-8 and TRBJ1-2, is GAGVSQSPRYKVAKRGQDVALRCDPISGHVSLFWYQQALGQGPEFLTYFQNEAQLDKSGLPSDRFFAERPEGSVSTLKIQRTQQEDSAVYLCASSLGPSYGYTFGSGTRLTVV.

This sequence joins TRBV30 and TRBJ1-4; maybe TRBD1 (6 bases). The ends were cut back, 7 bases at V and 12 bases at J, with 21 bases in the middle. The CDR3 is made up of 13 amino acids. CDR1 and CDR2 (germline): GTSNPN, SVGIG (reference sequence). The CDR3, as DNA: TGTGCCTTCACAAGTGGGAGGGGGATGGAACTGTTTTTT. Translated, it gives CAFTSGRGMELFF.

The chain uses TRBV6-5 and TRBJ2-3; D is undetermined. CDR1 is MNHEY and CDR2 is SVGAGI in the germline V gene. Deletions cut 5 bases from V and 5 bases from J, with 11 bases between. There are 13 residues in the CDR3. The DNA for the CDR3 is TGTGCCAGCAGTGAAGCGCGGAGAGATACGCAGTATTTT. This codes for CASSEARRDTQYF.

The chain links TRBV5-1 to TRBJ1-1; 7 nucleotides align to TRBD1. The V gene end was trimmed by 3 bases and the J gene end by 2 bases; junction bases not matched to a gene: 10. From germline, CDR1 is SGHRS and CDR2 YFSETQ. The CDR3 consists of 16 residues. The CDR3 bases are TGCGCCAGCAGCTCGCGGGACAGTGATCGAAACACTGAAGCTTTCTTT. Amino acids: CASSSRDSDRNTEAFF.

DNA for the CDR3: TGTGCCAGTAGTATAGTAGTCATCCTATCCCGCGAGTACGGAGAGACCCAGTACTTC. Protein sequence: CASSIVVILSREYGETQYF. The V gene is TRBV19, the J gene TRBJ2-5; the D is unclear. The CDR3 loop spans 19 amino acids. Trimming took off 1 base at V and 4 bases at J, with 25 bases between the two ends. Germline V gene lookup returns CDR1 LNHDA and CDR2 SQIVND (reference sequence).

This clone was counted a single time. The genes are TRBV12-5 and TRBJ1-5; D may be TRBD1 (5 bases). This CDR3 contains 18 residues. Germline CDR1 LGHNT, CDR2 FRNRAP. Trimming cost V 1 base and J 4 bases, with 20 bases left between them. Written as DNA, the CDR3 is TGTGCTAGTGGTTTGGCGGGAATGGGGGGAGCCAAAAATCAGCCCCAGCATTTT. This translates into CASGLAGMGGAKNQPQHF. Complete variable domain (other parts from reference TRBV12-5 and TRBJ1-5): DARVTQTPRHKVTEMGQEVTMRCQPILGHNTVFWYRQTMMQGLELLAYFRNRAPLDDSGMPKDRFSAEMPDATLATLKIQPSEPRDSAVYFCASGLAGMGGAKNQPQHFGDGTRLSIL.

The chain uses TRBV5-1 and TRBJ2-3; 14 bases match TRBD2. Per germline, CDR1 SGHRS and CDR2 YFSETQ. The trim removed 4 bases at V and 7 bases at J, leaving 8 bases unmatched. The CDR3 runs to 16 residues. The CDR3 spells CASSGTSGGLTHTQYF. The CDR3 bases are TGCGCCAGCAGCGGGACTAGCGGGGGCCTCACGCATACGCAGTATTTT. Based on the CDR3 plus reference TRBV5-1 and TRBJ2-3, the full variable domain is KAGVTQTPRYLIKTRGQQVTLSCSPISGHRSVSWYQQTPGQGLQFLFEYFSETQRNKGNFPGRFSGRQFSNSRSEMNVSTLELGDSALYLCASSGTSGGLTHTQYFGPGTRLTVL.

This clone turned up a few times. The chain carries TRBV6-5 and TRBJ1-4, with TRBD1 matching 9 bases. Germline V gene lookup returns CDR1 MNHEY and CDR2 SVGAGI. Trimming at V came to 5 bases and at J to 6 bases, leaving 4 bases not matched to a gene. There are 14 residues in the CDR3. This chain's CDR3 is CASSPQGADEKLFF. CDR3 bases: TGTGCCAGCAGTCCACAGGGGGCAGATGAAAAACTGTTTTTT.

The rearrangement links TRBV20-1 to TRBJ2-5; 7 bases fit TRBD2. CDR3 length: 11 amino acids. The germline V gene encodes CDR1 DFQATT and CDR2 SNEGSKA (reference sequence). The CDR3 DNA reads as TGCAGAGAGACTAGCAACGAGACCCAGTACTTC. Its translation: CRETSNETQYF.

The gene calls are TRBV7-3 and TRBJ2-1; tentative D call: TRBD2 (5 bases). The V and J ends lost 3 bases and 0 bases respectively, with 12 bases between them. The length of the CDR3 is 16 residues. Germline V gene sequence: CDR1 SGHTA, CDR2 FQGTGA. CDR3 coding DNA: TGTGCCAGCAGCTTTCGTGGGGAGAGCTCCTACAATGAGCAGTTCTTC. This encodes CASSFRGESSYNEQFF.

V gene TRBV19 combines with J gene TRBJ2-7, with 9 bases lining up with TRBD1. The CDR3 has 14 amino acids. The germline CDR1 and CDR2 sequences are LNHDA and SQIVND (reference sequence). V dropped 8 bases and J dropped 9; count of bases not matched to a gene: 14. CDR3 loop: CASSPGQGVWGQYF. The CDR3 nucleotides are TGTGCCAGTTCTCCGGGACAGGGTGTCTGGGGGCAGTACTTC.

This clone was counted once. The V call is TRBV19, the J call TRBJ2-1; 10 positions agree with TRBD1. Germline assignment: CDR1 LNHDA and CDR2 SQIVND (reference sequence). After removal of 6 bases from V and 3 bases from J, the junction contained 5 bases not matched to a gene. The CDR3 covers 15 residues. CDR3 residues: CASSLRDRGYNEQFF. CDR3 DNA sequence: TGTGCCAGTAGCCTCCGGGACAGGGGCTACAATGAGCAGTTCTTC.